This T cell receptor beta chain was found in a study of blood T cell repertoires in COVID-19. Study background: The United States, Italy and Spain supplied acute and convalescent COVID-19 samples.

The table came from immunoSEQ multiplex PCR; TCRdb's copy has only in-frame clones and leaves some out. The repertoire holds approximately 400,000 clones, roughly four fifths seen once, with around 5% in the top ten. After removal of 1 base from V and 3 bases from J, the junction contained 9 bases not matched to a gene. Germline V lookup: CDR1 SGHTA, CDR2 FQGNSA. The CDR3 length is 18 residues. Each participant's cohort was designated according to participant-reported clinical history. This clonotype was sampled from a woman aged 45-59 years who had recovered from COVID-19. V is TRBV7-2 and J is TRBJ2-3, with TRBD2 matching over 11 bases. The sample comprised PBMCs or T cells enriched from blood (not recorded which). For the CDR3, the DNA is TGTGCCAGCAGCTTAGTCGTGTCGACTAGCGGGGCAACAGATACGCAGTATTTT. This encodes CASSLVVSTSGATDTQYF.